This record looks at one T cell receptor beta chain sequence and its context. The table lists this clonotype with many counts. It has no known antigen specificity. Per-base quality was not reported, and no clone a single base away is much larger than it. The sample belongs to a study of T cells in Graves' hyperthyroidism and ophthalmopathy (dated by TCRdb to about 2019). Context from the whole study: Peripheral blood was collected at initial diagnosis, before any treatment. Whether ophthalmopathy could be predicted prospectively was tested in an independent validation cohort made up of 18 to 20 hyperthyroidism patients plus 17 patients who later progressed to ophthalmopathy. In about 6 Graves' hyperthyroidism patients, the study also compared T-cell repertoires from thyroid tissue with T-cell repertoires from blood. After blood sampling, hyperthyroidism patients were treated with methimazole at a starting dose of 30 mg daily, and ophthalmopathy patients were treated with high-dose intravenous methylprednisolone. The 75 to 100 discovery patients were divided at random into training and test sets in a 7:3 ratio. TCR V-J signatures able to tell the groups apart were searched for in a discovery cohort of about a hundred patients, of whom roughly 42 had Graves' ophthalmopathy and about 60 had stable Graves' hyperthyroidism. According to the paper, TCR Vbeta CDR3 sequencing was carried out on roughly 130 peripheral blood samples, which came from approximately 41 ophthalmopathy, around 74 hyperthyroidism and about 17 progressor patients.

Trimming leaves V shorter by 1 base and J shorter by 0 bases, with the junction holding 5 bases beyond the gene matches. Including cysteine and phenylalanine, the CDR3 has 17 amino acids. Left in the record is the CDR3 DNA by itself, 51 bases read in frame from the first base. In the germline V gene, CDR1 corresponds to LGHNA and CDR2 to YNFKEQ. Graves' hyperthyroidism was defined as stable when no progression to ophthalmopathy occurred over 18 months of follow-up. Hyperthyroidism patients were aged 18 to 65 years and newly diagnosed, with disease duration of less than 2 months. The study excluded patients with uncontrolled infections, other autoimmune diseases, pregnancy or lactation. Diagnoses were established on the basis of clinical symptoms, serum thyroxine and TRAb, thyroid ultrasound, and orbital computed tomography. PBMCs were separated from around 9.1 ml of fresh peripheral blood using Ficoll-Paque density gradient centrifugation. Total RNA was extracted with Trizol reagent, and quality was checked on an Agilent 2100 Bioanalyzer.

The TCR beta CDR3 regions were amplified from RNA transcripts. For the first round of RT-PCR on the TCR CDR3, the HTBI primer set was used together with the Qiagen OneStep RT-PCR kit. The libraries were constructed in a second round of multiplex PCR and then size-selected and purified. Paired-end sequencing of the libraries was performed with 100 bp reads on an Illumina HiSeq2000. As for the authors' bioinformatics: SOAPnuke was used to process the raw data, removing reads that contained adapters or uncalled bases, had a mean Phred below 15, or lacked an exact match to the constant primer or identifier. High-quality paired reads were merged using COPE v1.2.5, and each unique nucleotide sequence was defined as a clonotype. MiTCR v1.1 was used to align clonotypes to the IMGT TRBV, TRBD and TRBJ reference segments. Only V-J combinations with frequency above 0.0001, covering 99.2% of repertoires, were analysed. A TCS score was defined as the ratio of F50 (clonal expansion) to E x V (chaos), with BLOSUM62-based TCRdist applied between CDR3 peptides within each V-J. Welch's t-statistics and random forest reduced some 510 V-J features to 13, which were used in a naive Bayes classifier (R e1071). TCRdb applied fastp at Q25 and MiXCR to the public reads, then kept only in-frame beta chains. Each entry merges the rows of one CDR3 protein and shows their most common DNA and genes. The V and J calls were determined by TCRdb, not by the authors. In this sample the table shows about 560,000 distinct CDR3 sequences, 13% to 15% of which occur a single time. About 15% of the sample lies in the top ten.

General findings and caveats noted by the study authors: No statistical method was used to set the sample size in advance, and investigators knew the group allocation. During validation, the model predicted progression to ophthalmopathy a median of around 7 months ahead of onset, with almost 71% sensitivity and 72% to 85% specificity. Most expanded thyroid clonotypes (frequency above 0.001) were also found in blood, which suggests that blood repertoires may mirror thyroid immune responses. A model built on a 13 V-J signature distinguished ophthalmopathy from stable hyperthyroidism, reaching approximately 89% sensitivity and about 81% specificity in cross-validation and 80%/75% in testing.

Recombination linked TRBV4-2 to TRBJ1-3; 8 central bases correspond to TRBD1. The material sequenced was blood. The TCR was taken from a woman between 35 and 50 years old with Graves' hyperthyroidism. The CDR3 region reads CASSQVGQGTSGNTIYF. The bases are TGTGCCAGCAGCCAAGTAGGACAGGGCACCTCTGGAAACACCATATATTTT.